This T cell receptor beta chain was observed in a study of blood T cell repertoires in COVID-19. V shed 4 bases and J shed 1 base, with 12 bases lying between them. This CDR3 has 16 residues. Germline V gene lookup returns CDR1 SGHKS and CDR2 YYEKEE (reference sequence). How the authors handled the data: Reference gene primer amplification in the assay estimated nucleated cell counts. Profiled with immunoSEQ multiplex PCR; TCRdb holds only in-frame clones, not every one. V and J calls and clone size are as listed in that table; D and trimming were resolved from the DNA. The sample holds 200,000 to 250,000 clones, more than 70% seen once.

This chain links TRBV5-5 with TRBJ1-6, with a tentative D call TRBD1 (6 bases). Sequencing input: peripheral blood. The TCR comes from a woman in her fifties or sixties with acute or convalescent COVID-19. CDR3 sequence: CASSAGAGSYNSPLHF. The CDR3 DNA is TGTGCCAGCAGCGCGGGGGCGGGGTCCTATAATTCACCCCTCCACTTT.